Listed below are T cell receptor beta chains from one sample, sequenced in a study of metastatic and nonmetastatic thyroid tumors. Through MiXCR, TCRdb re-clonotyped the PCR reads. The repertoire holds around 27,000 clones, with about a quarter as singletons. Sequencing was performed on blood. These receptors were taken from a female donor with papillary thyroid cancer or a benign thyroid nodule (not recorded which). Some clones in this sample may be carry-over from other donors' samples. Each CDR3 is given with its conserved first and last residue. A D gene is named only where the DNA matches it firmly. Clone size appears in some rows only: once, few, many, or a class for an expanded clone.

d_gene: TRBD1; abundance: many; j_gene: TRBJ1-3; v_gene: TRBV7-9; CDR3aa: CASSLAAGGEIYF; CDR3nt: TGTGCCAGCAGCTTAGCGGCAGGGGGCGAAATATATTTT
d_gene: -; abundance: medium-sized; j_gene: TRBJ1-2; v_gene: TRBV6-1; CDR3aa: CASSESTVANYGYTF; CDR3nt: TGTGCCAGCAGTGAGAGTACGGTAGCTAACTATGGCTACACCTTC
d_gene: -; abundance: many; j_gene: TRBJ1-1; v_gene: TRBV10-3; CDR3aa: CAIGVGGAEAFF; CDR3nt: TGTGCCATCGGGGTGGGAGGGGCTGAAGCTTTCTTT
d_gene: TRBD1; abundance: many; j_gene: TRBJ1-2; v_gene: TRBV4-1; CDR3aa: CASSQDRTGQGTFYGYTF; CDR3nt: TGCGCCAGCAGCCAAGATAGGACGGGACAGGGGACCTTCTATGGCTACACCTTC
d_gene: TRBD2; abundance: many; j_gene: TRBJ2-3; v_gene: TRBV5-1; CDR3aa: CASSLARGLEITDTQYF; CDR3nt: TGCGCCAGCAGCTTGGCCCGCGGACTAGAGATAACAGATACGCAGTATTTT
d_gene: -; abundance: medium-sized; j_gene: TRBJ1-2; v_gene: TRBV20-1; CDR3aa: CSVSRPPGLINYGYTF; CDR3nt: TGCAGTGTTTCACGTCCTCCGGGACTGATTAACTATGGCTACACCTTC
d_gene: -; abundance: -; j_gene: TRBJ2-6; v_gene: TRBV5-1; CDR3aa: CASSLAPTVTGGANVLTF; CDR3nt: TGCGCCAGCAGCCTGGCCCCGACGGTCACTGGTGGGGCCAACGTCCTGACTTTC
d_gene: TRBD2; abundance: many; j_gene: TRBJ2-1; v_gene: TRBV19; CDR3aa: CASSLPGLAGNNEQFF; CDR3nt: TGTGCCAGTAGTTTACCGGGACTAGCGGGCAACAATGAGCAGTTCTTC
d_gene: -; abundance: -; j_gene: TRBJ2-2; v_gene: TRBV11-3; CDR3aa: CANSLGGTGELFF; CDR3nt: TGTGCTAACAGCCTTGGAGGCACCGGGGAGCTGTTTTTT
d_gene: TRBD2; abundance: -; j_gene: TRBJ2-1; v_gene: TRBV6-1; CDR3aa: CASSDSGLAANEQFF; CDR3nt: TGTGCCAGCAGTGATTCGGGACTAGCGGCCAATGAGCAGTTCTTC
d_gene: TRBD2; abundance: -; j_gene: TRBJ2-1; v_gene: TRBV3-1; CDR3aa: CASSQYLLAGNEQLF; CDR3nt: TGTGCCAGCAGCCAATATCTTCTAGCGGGAAATGAGCAGCTCTTC
d_gene: TRBD1; abundance: many; j_gene: TRBJ1-2; v_gene: TRBV3-1; CDR3aa: CASSQAGTGDGGYTF; CDR3nt: TGTGCCAGCAGCCAAGCTGGGACAGGGGATGGTGGCTACACCTTC
d_gene: -; abundance: many; j_gene: TRBJ1-2; v_gene: TRBV4-1; CDR3aa: CASRSGRGYTF; CDR3nt: TGCGCCAGCAGGTCCGGCAGAGGCTACACCTTC
d_gene: -; abundance: -; j_gene: TRBJ2-5; v_gene: TRBV7-9; CDR3aa: CASSSVGETQYF; CDR3nt: TGTGCCAGCAGCTCTGTGGGTGAGACCCAGTACTTC
d_gene: -; abundance: -; j_gene: TRBJ2-5; v_gene: TRBV11-3; CDR3aa: CASSLGQATLETQYF; CDR3nt: TGTGCCAGCAGCTTAGGTCAGGCAACGTTGGAGACCCAGTACTTC
d_gene: TRBD1; abundance: medium-sized; j_gene: TRBJ2-7; v_gene: TRBV2; CDR3aa: CASSETGGHEQYF; CDR3nt: TGTGCCAGCAGTGAGACAGGGGGGCACGAGCAGTACTTC
d_gene: -; abundance: many; j_gene: TRBJ1-1; v_gene: TRBV5-1; CDR3aa: CASRLAGLNTEAFF; CDR3nt: TGCGCCAGCAGGCTGGCCGGGCTGAACACTGAAGCTTTCTTT
d_gene: -; abundance: medium-sized; j_gene: TRBJ2-1; v_gene: TRBV12-3/TRBV12-4; CDR3aa: CASTYGAGEQDEQFF; CDR3nt: TGTGCCAGCACATACGGGGCAGGGGAACAAGATGAGCAGTTCTTC
d_gene: -; abundance: -; j_gene: TRBJ2-6; v_gene: TRBV7-8; CDR3aa: CASSSEWVSGANVLTF; CDR3nt: TGTGCCAGCAGCTCAGAATGGGTCTCTGGGGCCAACGTCCTGACTTTC
d_gene: -; abundance: many; j_gene: TRBJ2-3; v_gene: TRBV3-1; CDR3aa: CASSQDGDTQYF; CDR3nt: TGTGCCAGCAGCCAAGACGGAGATACGCAGTATTTT
d_gene: -; abundance: many; j_gene: TRBJ2-1; v_gene: TRBV6-2/TRBV6-3; CDR3aa: CATRSGPGVNEQFF; CDR3nt: TGTGCCACCCGAAGCGGTCCAGGTGTGAATGAGCAGTTCTTC
d_gene: -; abundance: many; j_gene: TRBJ1-1; v_gene: TRBV6-1; CDR3aa: CASSRQPTEAFF; CDR3nt: TGTGCCAGCAGTCGACAGCCCACTGAAGCTTTCTTT
d_gene: -; abundance: few; j_gene: TRBJ2-5; v_gene: TRBV6-1; CDR3aa: CASSNALGRDRGLETKYF; CDR3nt: TGTGCCAGCAGCAACGCACTGGGGCGGGATAGGGGGTTGGAGACCAAGTACTTC
d_gene: TRBD1; abundance: medium-sized; j_gene: TRBJ1-6; v_gene: TRBV12-3/TRBV12-4; CDR3aa: CASSLTGGVSPLHF; CDR3nt: TGTGCCAGCAGTTTAACAGGGGGCGTCTCACCCCTCCACTTT
d_gene: -; abundance: many; j_gene: TRBJ2-7; v_gene: TRBV19; CDR3aa: CASSIGPTHSYEQYF; CDR3nt: TGTGCCAGTAGTATCGGGCCGACCCACTCCTACGAGCAGTACTTC
d_gene: -; abundance: -; j_gene: TRBJ2-1; v_gene: TRBV12-5; CDR3aa: CASGLVLVGIGYNEQFF; CDR3nt: TGTGCTAGTGGCTTGGTACTAGTAGGGATCGGGTACAATGAGCAGTTCTTC
d_gene: -; abundance: many; j_gene: TRBJ2-1; v_gene: TRBV7-6; CDR3aa: CASSLGGGTPGQFF; CDR3nt: TGTGCCAGCAGCTTAGGAGGGGGGACCCCGGGGCAGTTCTTC
d_gene: -; abundance: many; j_gene: TRBJ2-3; v_gene: TRBV20-1; CDR3aa: CSAGAHDSGRRVPDTQYF; CDR3nt: TGCAGTGCTGGAGCGCACGATTCAGGTCGGCGGGTCCCAGATACGCAGTATTTT
d_gene: TRBD2; abundance: many; j_gene: TRBJ2-5; v_gene: TRBV11-3; CDR3aa: CASSSREGVKETQYF; CDR3nt: TGTGCCAGCAGCTCCCGGGAGGGAGTGAAAGAGACCCAGTACTTC
d_gene: TRBD1; abundance: many; j_gene: TRBJ1-6; v_gene: TRBV6-1; CDR3aa: CASTRTGSNSPLHF; CDR3nt: TGTGCCAGCACCCGGACAGGGTCTAATTCACCCCTCCACTTT
d_gene: -; abundance: medium-sized; j_gene: TRBJ1-2; v_gene: TRBV20-1; CDR3aa: CSAASRYKKAIYGYTF; CDR3nt: TGCAGTGCTGCTTCAAGATACAAGAAGGCAATCTATGGCTACACCTTC
d_gene: TRBD1; abundance: -; j_gene: TRBJ1-5; v_gene: TRBV20-1; CDR3aa: CSPGQANQPQHF; CDR3nt: TGCAGTCCGGGACAGGCTAATCAGCCCCAGCATTTT
d_gene: -; abundance: many; j_gene: TRBJ1-1; v_gene: TRBV18; CDR3aa: CASSPLAVSNTEAFF; CDR3nt: TGTGCCAGCTCACCTCTAGCGGTATCGAACACTGAAGCTTTCTTT
d_gene: TRBD2; abundance: many; j_gene: TRBJ2-3; v_gene: TRBV6-1; CDR3aa: CASSRTRGTDTQYF; CDR3nt: TGTGCCAGCAGCCGGACTAGGGGCACAGATACGCAGTATTTT
d_gene: -; abundance: -; j_gene: TRBJ2-1; v_gene: TRBV11-2; CDR3aa: CASSLDLMRRLQANEQFF; CDR3nt: TGTGCCAGCAGCTTAGATCTAATGCGAAGGCTTCAGGCCAATGAGCAGTTCTTC
d_gene: TRBD2; abundance: medium-sized; j_gene: TRBJ2-3; v_gene: TRBV6-6; CDR3aa: CASSYSKGLAGADTQYF; CDR3nt: TGTGCCAGCAGTTACTCGAAAGGACTAGCGGGAGCAGATACGCAGTATTTT
d_gene: -; abundance: many; j_gene: TRBJ2-6; v_gene: TRBV30; CDR3aa: CAWTTGLSGANVLTF; CDR3nt: TGTGCCTGGACCACGGGGCTGTCAGGGGCCAACGTCCTGACTTTC
d_gene: -; abundance: many; j_gene: TRBJ2-2; v_gene: TRBV7-3; CDR3aa: CASSSDTATGELFF; CDR3nt: TGTGCCAGCAGCTCGGACACCGCTACCGGGGAGCTGTTTTTT
d_gene: -; abundance: -; j_gene: TRBJ2-2; v_gene: TRBV20-1; CDR3aa: CSARARTANTWELFF; CDR3nt: TGCAGTGCTAGAGCCAGGACGGCGAACACCTGGGAGCTGTTCTTT
d_gene: -; abundance: many; j_gene: TRBJ1-2; v_gene: TRBV10-1; CDR3aa: CASSPSGPGSGYTF; CDR3nt: TGCGCCAGCAGTCCAAGCGGACCGGGCTCTGGCTACACCTTC
d_gene: -; abundance: medium-sized; j_gene: TRBJ2-7; v_gene: TRBV5-1; CDR3aa: CASSLYSRGLGSYEQYF; CDR3nt: TGCGCCAGCAGTTTGTACTCTCGGGGGCTGGGATCCTACGAGCAGTACTTC
d_gene: -; abundance: many; j_gene: TRBJ2-1; v_gene: TRBV24-1; CDR3aa: CATSDPTGGKNEQFF; CDR3nt: TGTGCCACCAGTGATCCAACGGGGGGCAAGAATGAGCAGTTCTTC
d_gene: TRBD2; abundance: medium-sized; j_gene: TRBJ2-7; v_gene: TRBV7-2; CDR3aa: CASSLVAGGREQYF; CDR3nt: TGTGCCAGCAGCTTAGTAGCGGGAGGGCGCGAGCAGTACTTC
d_gene: TRBD1; abundance: many; j_gene: TRBJ1-2; v_gene: TRBV24-1; CDR3aa: CATPGTGYGDGYTF; CDR3nt: TGTGCCACCCCTGGGACAGGGTATGGGGATGGCTACACCTTC
d_gene: -; abundance: medium-sized; j_gene: TRBJ2-7; v_gene: TRBV28; CDR3aa: CASSAPRRALYEQYF; CDR3nt: TGTGCCAGCAGTGCACCCCGGAGGGCCCTTTACGAGCAGTACTTC
d_gene: TRBD2; abundance: few; j_gene: TRBJ2-1; v_gene: TRBV6-4; CDR3aa: CASSGIAGASYNEQFF; CDR3nt: TGTGCAAGCAGTGGGATAGCGGGAGCCTCCTACAATGAGCAGTTCTTC
d_gene: TRBD2; abundance: many; j_gene: TRBJ2-2; v_gene: TRBV4-1; CDR3aa: CASSLVAGLLNTGELFF; CDR3nt: TGCGCCAGCAGCCTGGTTGCGGGACTATTGAACACCGGGGAGCTGTTTTTT
d_gene: -; abundance: -; j_gene: TRBJ1-6; v_gene: TRBV11-2; CDR3aa: CASSSDGPPNF; CDR3nt: TGTGCCAGCAGCTCAGATGGACCCCCCAACTTT
d_gene: TRBD2; abundance: -; j_gene: TRBJ2-7; v_gene: TRBV20-1; CDR3aa: CSARLTTGRYDPYF; CDR3nt: TGCAGTGCTAGGTTGACTACCGGGAGGTACGACCCGTACTTC
d_gene: -; abundance: medium-sized; j_gene: TRBJ1-5; v_gene: TRBV27; CDR3aa: CASTLRVGQPQHF; CDR3nt: TGTGCCAGCACCCTCAGGGTTGGTCAGCCCCAGCATTTT
d_gene: TRBD1; abundance: many; j_gene: TRBJ1-1; v_gene: TRBV5-6; CDR3aa: CASSLPGQGYTEAFF; CDR3nt: TGTGCCAGCAGCTTACCGGGACAGGGTTACACTGAAGCTTTCTTT
d_gene: -; abundance: -; j_gene: TRBJ2-7; v_gene: TRBV7-9; CDR3aa: CASSLAVLTYEQYF; CDR3nt: TGTGCCAGCAGCTTAGCGGTACTGACTTACGAGCAGTACTTC
d_gene: TRBD1; abundance: many; j_gene: TRBJ1-5; v_gene: TRBV19; CDR3aa: CASSINRGQPQHF; CDR3nt: TGTGCCAGTAGTATAAACAGGGGTCAGCCCCAGCATTTT
d_gene: -; abundance: many; j_gene: TRBJ2-4; v_gene: TRBV10-1; CDR3aa: CASGSNSGAKNIQYF; CDR3nt: TGCGCCAGCGGCTCTAATAGCGGCGCCAAAAACATTCAGTACTTC
d_gene: TRBD2; abundance: many; j_gene: TRBJ2-3; v_gene: TRBV20-1; CDR3aa: CSATSGRTDTQYF; CDR3nt: TGCAGTGCGACTAGCGGGAGAACAGATACGCAGTATTTT
d_gene: TRBD1; abundance: -; j_gene: TRBJ2-3; v_gene: TRBV2; CDR3aa: CASRAGQVADKQYF; CDR3nt: TGTGCCAGCAGAGCAGGACAGGTGGCAGATAAGCAGTATTTT
d_gene: TRBD1; abundance: -; j_gene: TRBJ2-7; v_gene: TRBV10-1; CDR3aa: CASSDGTVVSDEQYF; CDR3nt: TGCGCCAGCAGTGACGGGACAGTCGTGAGCGACGAGCAGTACTTC
d_gene: -; abundance: many; j_gene: TRBJ2-5; v_gene: TRBV24-1; CDR3aa: CATSAMGRRGETQYF; CDR3nt: TGTGCCACCAGTGCTATGGGACGCCGAGGGGAGACCCAGTACTTC
d_gene: -; abundance: many; j_gene: TRBJ2-5; v_gene: TRBV13; CDR3aa: CASSLESRTEIQETQYF; CDR3nt: TGTGCCAGCAGCTTAGAATCCAGGACAGAGATCCAAGAGACCCAGTACTTC